The sequence of this T cell receptor beta chain was determined in a study of cytomegalovirus exposure and HLA in healthy donors. The table came from immunoSEQ multiplex PCR; TCRdb's copy has only in-frame clones and leaves some out. The table has approximately 180,000 clones, about 82% seen once. The V gene lost 4 bases and the J gene lost 10 bases, with 9 bases spanning the gap. The germline gives CDR1 SGHDT, CDR2 YYEEEE. This CDR3 spans 11 amino acids. A note on this clone: Its target is not known.

General observations from the study: According to a subsequent analysis, TCR clusters identified in the first cohort showed a tendency to co-occur across the roughly 120 validation repertoires. Among TCR sequences, most were rare, though some public TCRs appeared in many donors. Among TCR beta chains, those listed as cytomegalovirus-associated numbered about 160.

This clonotype was sampled from a woman in her late teens or twenties in good health and CMV-seronegative. The chain has TRBV5-6 and TRBJ2-1; D is ambiguous. Input material: PBMCs. CDR3 sequence: CASSLSREQFF. CDR3 nucleotides: TGTGCCAGCAGCCTCTCCAGAGAGCAGTTCTTC.